The entry below gives a single T cell receptor (beta chain) sequence along with its context. This sample was included in a study of shared clonotypes between healthy human individuals. Germline CDR1 and CDR2: SGHRS and YFSETQ. J lost 6 bases, V lost 3 bases, and 5 bases had no gene match. The CDR3 extends over 13 amino acids. It was CD45RO-negative cells, positively selected for CCR7, that made up naive CD8 cells, with terminally differentiated effector memory CD45RA+ cells excluded. The authors loaded roughly 200 ng DNA, 27,000 or so T cell genomes, into sorted-subset replicate PCRs. Some clones are missing from TCRdb's copy, which holds only in-frame ones; the method was immunoSEQ multiplex PCR. The sample holds about 870,000 clones; around 92% are singletons and the top ten take approximately 25%.

The sequencing sample was made of naive CD8+ T cells sorted from blood. This receptor was taken from a man under 40 in good health. The gene calls are TRBV5-1 and TRBJ2-7; 8 bases agree with TRBD1. CDR3 sequence (DNA): TGCGCCAGCAGCTACGCAGGGGGCGGCGAGCAGTACTTC. Amino acids: CASSYAGGGEQYF.